This passage covers 17 T cell receptor beta chains from one sample sequenced in a study of patients and donors after allogeneic stem cell transplantation. TCRdb re-derived calls from the RT-PCR reads in MiXCR, one entry per CDR3 protein. The profile shows about 410,000 distinct CDR3 sequences, under 20% of them singletons. Specimen: blood, either unsorted or a sorted T cell fraction (not recorded which). The source is a human donor who was either an allogeneic HSCT recipient or a stem cell or donor lymphocyte infusion donor (not recorded which). It is not recorded whose cells these are; they may come from a transplant donor.

The chain carries TRBV5-4 and TRBJ2-2; 9 bases are shared with TRBD2. Germline V gene lookup returns CDR1 SGHNT and CDR2 YYREEE (reference sequence). The CDR3 is made up of 22 amino acids. V shed 2 bases, J shed 0 bases, and the junction held 20 bases outside the gene matches. Here the CDR3 DNA reads TGTGCCAGCAGCTTTCCTAGCGGGACCGATCGGGAACCGGCCGCGAACACCGGGGAGCTGTTTTTT. It yields the protein CASSFPSGTDREPAANTGELFF.

This chain connects TRBV5-8 to TRBJ2-3, with TRBD2 matching over 9 bases. The length of the CDR3 is 17 residues. V was pared by 0 bases and J by 6 bases, with 11 bases of the junction left unmatched. Looked up from germline, CDR1 is SGHTS and CDR2 is YDEGEE. CDR3 sequence: CASSLEASSGAQDTQYF. CDR3 coding DNA: TGTGCCAGCAGCTTGGAGGCGTCTAGCGGGGCCCAGGATACGCAGTATTTT.

The sample holds a few counts of this clonotype. The chain joins TRBV7-6 to TRBJ2-5; no reliable D call. Per the germline V gene, CDR1 is SGHVS and CDR2 is FNYEAQ. V lost 1 base, J lost 5 bases, and 8 bases lay in between. The CDR3 length is 13 residues. The CDR3 DNA follows: TGTGCCAGCAGCTTAGGGCCCTGGGAGACCCAGTACTTC. Translation: CASSLGPWETQYF.

The rearrangement uses TRBV11-3 and TRBJ2-7; D is undetermined. The CDR3 consists of 15 residues. Between the trimmed V and J ends, which lost 4 bases and 2 bases, there was a span of 15 bases. The germline V gene encodes CDR1 SGHNT and CDR2 YENEEA. The CDR3 bases are TGTGCCAGCAGCTCGAGAGACCTAAGGGCCTACGAGCAGTACTTC. The encoded protein is CASSSRDLRAYEQYF.

The gene calls are TRBV10-3 and TRBJ2-5; D gene uncertain. The V and J ends lost 0 bases and 1 base respectively, with 9 bases between them. CDR1 and CDR2 from the germline V gene are ENHRY and SYGVKD. CDR3 length: 15 residues. The CDR3 DNA is TGTGCCATCAGTGAGTCGGGTGCCGCCCAAGAGACCCAGTACTTC. This gives the protein CAISESGAAQETQYF.

The chain links TRBV4-1 to TRBJ2-1; D is unclear. Germline CDR1 MGHRA, CDR2 YSYEKL. CDR3 length: 14 residues. V was cut by 1 base and J by 9 bases, with 13 bases left in between. The CDR3 coding sequence is TGCGCCAGCAGCCAAGCCGGGCTTTCGGGTGAGCAGTTCTTC. The encoded protein is CASSQAGLSGEQFF.

The chain links TRBV7-3 to TRBJ2-3; D gene uncertain. The CDR3 extends over 15 amino acids. V lost 1 base and J 1 base, leaving 9 bases between the germline ends. The germline V gene encodes CDR1 SGHTA and CDR2 FQGTGA. CDR3 bases: TGTGCCAGCAGCTTAAACCCGACTCGCACAGATACGCAGTATTTT. It translates to CASSLNPTRTDTQYF.

The chain is built from TRBV7-8 and TRBJ1-2, with D maybe TRBD1 (6 bases). This CDR3 is built from 15 residues. Trimming cost V 5 bases and J 4 bases, with 17 bases left between them. CDR1 is SGHVS, CDR2 FQNEAQ, per germline. The CDR3 spells CASSAPAGHAYGYTF. CDR3 bases: TGTGCCAGCAGCGCGCCTGCGGGACACGCCTATGGCTACACCTTC.

This clonotype has just a few counts. This chain links TRBV2 with TRBJ1-4; D gene unclear. The V gene's germline CDR1 is SNHLY and CDR2 FYNNEI. The V end was cut by 10 bases, the J end by 5 bases, with 14 bases between. This CDR3 region has 13 residues. CDR3 sequence: CATGQTWNEKLFF. The CDR3 DNA follows: TGTGCCACCGGGCAGACGTGGAATGAAAAACTGTTTTTT.

The chain carries TRBV9 and TRBJ2-3; D may be TRBD1 or TRBD2 (7 bases each). Looked up from germline, CDR1 is SGDLS and CDR2 is YYNGEE. This CDR3 region has 15 residues. V lost 2 bases, J lost 2 bases, and 12 bases lay in between. CDR3 sequence: CASSVREGATDTQYF. In nucleotides, the CDR3 is TGTGCCAGCAGCGTGAGGGAGGGGGCCACAGATACGCAGTATTTT.

The chain joins TRBV15 to TRBJ2-3; D not certain. Germline CDR1 is LNHNV and CDR2 is YYDKDF (reference sequence). Trimming stripped 0 bases from V and 10 bases from J, with 8 bases between. The CDR3 length is 12 residues. CDR3 coding DNA: TGTGCCACCAGCAGAGATCCCCTTCCGCAGTATTTT. Encoded protein: CATSRDPLPQYF.

This clonotype was detected many times. The rearrangement joins TRBV4-3 to TRBJ2-7; possibly TRBD1 for D (7 bases). CDR1 and CDR2 from the germline V gene are LGHNA and YSLEER. V lost 0 bases and J lost 1, with 10 bases in between. This CDR3 is built from 15 residues. As DNA, the CDR3 is TGCGCCAGCAGCCAAGAGGCGGGACAGTCCTACGAGCAGTACTTC. Translating gives CASSQEAGQSYEQYF.

This clonotype was counted at least ten times. This sequence joins TRBV27 and TRBJ2-5; D gene ambiguous. CDR3 length: 17 residues. V was pared by 2 bases and J by 4 bases, with 20 bases between. CDR1 and CDR2 (germline): MNHEY, SMNVEV (reference sequence). CDR3: CASSLGGRRGLRETQYF. The CDR3 DNA is TGTGCCAGCAGTTTAGGTGGCAGAAGAGGCCTAAGAGAGACCCAGTACTTC.

The V gene is TRBV30, the J gene TRBJ2-7, with D maybe TRBD1 (5 bases). The CDR3 consists of 13 residues. Trimming shortened V by 0 bases and J by 8 bases, and 14 bases separated the two germline ends. The V gene's germline CDR1 is GTSNPN and CDR2 SVGIG (reference sequence). The CDR3 DNA reads as TGTGCCTGGAGTGTACAATCAGGGAACAAGCAGTACTTC. Amino acid sequence: CAWSVQSGNKQYF.

This clonotype was seen repeatedly, ten times or more. This sequence joins TRBV5-5 and TRBJ2-7; 10 positions match TRBD1. The length of the CDR3 is 16 residues. V shed 5 bases and J 5 bases; nucleotides not matched to a gene: 13. Germline V gives CDR1 SGHKS, CDR2 YYEKEE (reference sequence). CDR3 bases: TGTGCCAGCAGTCGTACCCCGGGACAGGGGCCCCACGAGCAGTACTTC. Translating gives CASSRTPGQGPHEQYF.

This clonotype was picked up one time. The rearrangement uses TRBV4-3 and TRBJ2-7; 10 bases align to TRBD1. CDR1 is LGHNA, CDR2 YSLEER, per germline. Trimming at V came to 1 base and at J to 3 bases, leaving 9 bases not matched to a gene. This CDR3 region has 17 residues. CDR3 amino acids: CASSQGAGDRGLYEQYF. The CDR3 nucleotides read TGCGCCAGCAGCCAAGGGGCAGGGGACAGGGGACTCTACGAGCAGTACTTC.

This chain joins TRBV20-1 and TRBJ2-7; no firm D call. Germline V lookup: CDR1 DFQATT, CDR2 SNEGSKA (reference sequence). CDR3 length equals 15 residues. V was shortened by 0 bases and J by 4 bases, with 16 bases between the two germline ends. The CDR3 loop reads CSARDSRIWGYEQYF. The CDR3 coding sequence is TGCAGTGCTAGAGATAGTCGCATTTGGGGTTACGAGCAGTACTTC.